The rows below give T cell receptor beta chains drawn from one sample of a study of blood T cell repertoires in COVID-19. The data were produced by immunoSEQ multiplex PCR, yet TCRdb's version contains in-frame clones alone and is incomplete. Of approximately 250,000 clones in the sample, about 87% were seen once. The sample taken for sequencing was peripheral blood. These receptors were obtained from a woman aged 60-70 years with COVID-19, enrolled during active disease. Each CDR3 is given with its conserved first and last residue. Each record gives: clone size, D gene, V gene, J gene, CDR3 protein, CDR3 DNA. D genes are given only for firm matches. Clone sizes are given selectively: once, few, many, or a class where the clone is expanded.

abundance: NA
d_gene: NA
v_gene: TRBV6-1
j_gene: TRBJ2-7
CDR3aa: CASSEALQGGTYEQYF
CDR3nt: TGTGCCAGCAGTGAAGCGCTGCAGGGGGGAACCTACGAGCAGTACTTC

abundance: NA
d_gene: NA
v_gene: TRBV12-5
j_gene: TRBJ2-3
CDR3aa: CASGLATADTQYF
CDR3nt: TGTGCTAGTGGCCTCGCTACCGCGGATACGCAGTATTTT

abundance: NA
d_gene: NA
v_gene: TRBV27
j_gene: TRBJ1-2
CDR3aa: CASSSLGGGQGRGYTF
CDR3nt: TGTGCCAGCAGCTCCCTAGGCGGGGGGCAAGGTCGCGGCTACACCTTC

abundance: NA
d_gene: TRBD1
v_gene: TRBV7-3
j_gene: TRBJ2-2
CDR3aa: CASSLNPGTGGVGELFF
CDR3nt: TGTGCCAGCAGCTTAAACCCCGGGACAGGGGGTGTCGGGGAGCTGTTTTTT

abundance: NA
d_gene: NA
v_gene: TRBV3-1/TRBV3-2
j_gene: TRBJ2-6
CDR3aa: CASSQAWTGSSGANVLTF
CDR3nt: TGTGCCAGCAGCCAAGCTTGGACTGGATCTTCTGGGGCCAACGTCCTGACTTTC

abundance: NA
d_gene: NA
v_gene: TRBV7-6
j_gene: TRBJ1-5
CDR3aa: CASSLGSGNNQPQHF
CDR3nt: TGTGCCAGCAGCTTAGGGTCCGGGAACAATCAGCCCCAGCATTTT

abundance: NA
d_gene: TRBD2
v_gene: TRBV29-1
j_gene: TRBJ2-7
CDR3aa: CSVEEKASGSLGSYEQYF
CDR3nt: TGCAGCGTTGAAGAGAAGGCTAGCGGGAGCTTGGGCTCCTACGAGCAGTACTTC

abundance: few
d_gene: NA
v_gene: TRBV3-1/TRBV3-2
j_gene: TRBJ2-1
CDR3aa: CASSQSSGNEQFF
CDR3nt: TGTGCCAGCAGCCAAAGTTCCGGTAATGAGCAGTTCTTC

abundance: NA
d_gene: TRBD2
v_gene: TRBV28
j_gene: TRBJ2-7
CDR3aa: CASSPLARYEQYF
CDR3nt: TGTGCCAGCAGTCCACTAGCGCGCTACGAGCAGTACTTC

abundance: NA
d_gene: TRBD1
v_gene: TRBV6-5
j_gene: TRBJ1-4
CDR3aa: CASRGQGRNEKLFF
CDR3nt: TGTGCCAGCAGGGGACAGGGGAGGAATGAAAAACTGTTTTTT

abundance: NA
d_gene: NA
v_gene: TRBV28
j_gene: TRBJ1-2
CDR3aa: CASSFQPQGWHGYTF
CDR3nt: TGTGCCAGCAGTTTCCAACCCCAGGGTTGGCATGGCTACACCTTC

abundance: NA
d_gene: TRBD1
v_gene: TRBV19
j_gene: TRBJ2-7
CDR3aa: CASSSRDREYEQYF
CDR3nt: TGTGCCAGTAGTTCCCGGGACAGGGAGTACGAGCAGTACTTC

abundance: NA
d_gene: TRBD2
v_gene: TRBV10-3
j_gene: TRBJ2-1
CDR3aa: CAINKRELDNEQFF
CDR3nt: TGTGCCATCAACAAGCGGGAGTTGGACAATGAGCAGTTCTTC

abundance: once
d_gene: NA
v_gene: TRBV7-9
j_gene: TRBJ1-2
CDR3aa: CASSRVGRVGYYGYTF
CDR3nt: TGTGCCAGCAGCCGCGTGGGCAGGGTCGGGTACTATGGCTACACCTTC

abundance: NA
d_gene: NA
v_gene: TRBV9
j_gene: TRBJ2-1
CDR3aa: CASSVVSGLSYNEQFF
CDR3nt: TGTGCCAGCAGCGTAGTGAGCGGACTCTCCTACAATGAGCAGTTCTTC